The next 11 T cell receptor beta chains were all read from a single sample in a study of blood T cells in healthy people across ages. A J-beta primer mix and a sample-barcoded 5' primer were used in a second PCR of about 6 to 12 cycles. TCRdb called the 5' RACE reads again in MiXCR, with one record for every CDR3 protein. The sample holds about 1.7 million distinct CDR3 sequences, 25% to 30% seen once. Sequences were obtained from blood. Every receptor here comes from a woman in her 30s in good health.

The gene calls are TRBV29-1 and TRBJ1-1, with no clear D. The CDR3 is 13 amino acids. Trimming took off 1 base at V and 3 bases at J, with 9 bases between the two ends. CDR1 and CDR2 (germline): SQVTM, ANQGSEA. Here the CDR3 reads CSVEVGRDTEAFF. CDR3 nucleotide sequence: TGCAGCGTTGAAGTGGGCCGGGACACTGAAGCTTTCTTT.

The rearrangement links TRBV7-9 to TRBJ1-3; D possibly corresponds to TRBD1 (5 bases). V was pared by 4 bases and J by 4 bases, with 17 bases between. CDR3 size: 16 residues. From germline, CDR1 is SEHNR and CDR2 FQNEAQ (reference sequence). The CDR3 here is CASSSGVKGRGNTIYF. The DNA of the CDR3 is TGTGCCAGCAGCTCGGGGGTGAAGGGGCGAGGAAACACCATATATTTT.

This clonotype appeared a few times. The chain joins TRBV5-1 to TRBJ2-1; weak D call: TRBD2 (6 bases). Germline CDR1 SGHRS, CDR2 YFSETQ. The germline V and J ends were trimmed by 4 bases and 2 bases, with 16 bases remaining between them. This CDR3 region has 16 residues. CDR3 residues: CASSEKGGNAYNEQFF. The CDR3 DNA is TGCGCCAGCAGCGAAAAAGGCGGGAACGCCTACAATGAGCAGTTCTTC.

The J gene is TRBJ2-3, the V gene TRBV5-6; no clear D gene. The V gene lost 3 bases and the J gene lost 11 bases, with 16 bases spanning the gap. The CDR3 is made up of 13 amino acids. The germline V gene encodes CDR1 SGHDT and CDR2 YYEEEE. DNA of the CDR3: TGTGCCAGCAGCTCTACGACGGCCTCGGGGCAGTATTTT. Protein: CASSSTTASGQYF.

The chain employs TRBV7-3 and TRBJ1-1; 8 positions match TRBD1. The J segment lost 0 bases and the V segment lost 5 bases, leaving 11 bases of the junction unmatched. This CDR3 comprises 17 residues. CDR1 and CDR2 (germline): SGHTA, FQGTGA. The CDR3 DNA follows: TGTGCCAGCAGCCTTGGACAGGGAGGTAACATGAACACTGAAGCTTTCTTT. Translation: CASSLGQGGNMNTEAFF.

The rearrangement links TRBV2 to TRBJ1-3; the D is unclear. The germline V gene has CDR1 SNHLY and CDR2 FYNNEI. V lost 3 bases, J lost 0 bases, and 3 bases lay in between. This CDR3 region has 13 residues. This CDR3 reads CASSEYSGNTIYF. DNA of the CDR3: TGTGCCAGCAGTGAGTACTCTGGAAACACCATATATTTT.

This chain connects TRBV5-4 to TRBJ2-5; tentative D call: TRBD1 (5 bases). Germline CDR1 SGHNT, CDR2 YYREEE (reference sequence). The germline V and J ends were trimmed by 4 bases and 0 bases, with 13 bases remaining between them. The CDR3 has 15 residues. CDR3 nucleotides: TGTGCCAGCAGCGAGGACACAAGCTACCAAGAGACCCAGTACTTC. It yields the protein CASSEDTSYQETQYF.

The V gene is TRBV20-1, the J gene TRBJ2-1; D may be TRBD1 or TRBD2 (5 bases each). The CDR3 loop spans 13 amino acids. Trimming pared 7 bases from V and 0 bases from J, leaving 10 bases between. Germline CDR1 and CDR2: DFQATT and SNEGSKA (reference sequence). The CDR3 DNA follows: TGCAGTGTCAAGGGGACCTCCTACAATGAGCAGTTCTTC. This sequence encodes CSVKGTSYNEQFF.

CDR3 sequence reads: CASSQEPHGDEKLFF. For the CDR3, the DNA is TGCGCCAGCAGCCAAGAGCCGCACGGGGATGAAAAACTGTTTTTT. The V and J genes are TRBV4-1 and TRBJ1-4; D gene ambiguous. CDR3 length: 15 amino acids. V gave up 0 bases and J gave up 6 bases, with 11 bases separating them. In germline, CDR1 is MGHRA, CDR2 YSYEKL.

In this sample, this clonotype turned up a few times. The chain's CDR3 is CSARDRRGVSYEQYF. The CDR3 region has the DNA TGCAGTGCTAGAGATCGGAGGGGGGTCTCCTACGAGCAGTACTTC. The chain has TRBV20-1 and TRBJ2-7; either TRBD1 or TRBD2 may fit D (6 bases each). This CDR3 is 15 amino acids long. V was clipped by 0 bases and J by 0 bases, with 12 bases between them. CDR1 is DFQATT and CDR2 is SNEGSKA in the germline V gene (reference sequence).

The gene calls are TRBV7-2 and TRBJ1-1, with D possibly matching TRBD1 (6 bases). V was shortened by 7 bases and J by 4 bases, with 19 bases between the two germline ends. Germline CDR1 SGHTA, CDR2 FQGNSA. The CDR3 covers 15 residues. CDR3 sequence: CASTPKLRGRTEAFF. In DNA, the CDR3 is TGTGCCAGCACCCCTAAGTTGCGGGGGCGCACTGAAGCTTTCTTT.